This T cell receptor (beta chain) is drawn from a study of blood T cell repertoires in COVID-19 (TCRdb year 2020). General notes on the study: Samples from collaborators originated in the United States, Italy and Spain and spanned both the acute and convalescent phases of COVID-19. The prospective study material was composed of cDNA or gDNA derived from T cells, B-cell-depleted T cells, or PBMCs. The dataset comprised deeply sampled blood TCRbeta repertoires from subjects exposed to, actively infected with, or recovered from COVID-19. The repertoires were released in a freely available public database meant as a resource for research on the immune response to SARS-CoV-2. Samples came from the ongoing ImmuneRACE study (first 160 participants) plus 1,254 subjects from 6 global collaborators. The sample metadata nearly always contained a de-identified subject ID, COVID-19 status, age in years and sex. HLA class I and class II types, where available, came from metadata supplied by the sample provider rather than from assay-based typing. Summary of the overall study and its limitations: The amount of clinical and demographic metadata varied by source and participant and was provided uncurated.

V lost 4 bases and J lost 5 bases, and the count of bases not matched to a germline gene is 11. Counted from cysteine to phenylalanine, this CDR3 has 17 amino acids. CDR3 DNA is the only sequence kept; it has 51 bases, read in frame from the first base. CDR1 and CDR2 are drawn from the germline V gene: MNHNS, SASEGT. TCRbeta CDR3 regions were amplified from genomic DNA by means of the immunoSEQ Assay, a bias-controlled multiplex PCR. The original pipeline was this. The number of nucleated cells in each sample was estimated by amplification of reference gene primers within the assay. To quantify the absolute abundance of each unique TCRbeta CDR3 rearrangement, sequence reads were collapsed and filtered. For each sample, productive Simpson clonality was calculated as the square root of Simpson's diversity index across productive rearrangements. TCRdb provides this immuneACCESS table in a form limited to in-frame rearrangements. Some clones are lacking; in checked studies, under half of them reflect an unresolved V gene, and why the rest are absent is not known. The DNA gave D and trimming, while V, J and clone size come from that table. This sample gives 100,000 to 150,000 clones in total; about 80% of them show up just once. The ten largest clones add up to 9% to 15% of the sample.

As for this clone: Its target antigen remains unknown. The record has no base qualities; no much larger clone is one base away.

Collaborating institutions collected whole blood in K2EDTA tubes following their own protocols. For TCRbeta analysis, collaborators shipped samples as frozen whole blood, isolated PBMCs, or DNA extracted from either of those sample types. This chain joins TRBV6-1 to TRBJ2-5, with 12 middle bases fitting TRBD2. This clonotype originated in a woman aged 55-69 years with acute or convalescent COVID-19. The sequencing sample was made of peripheral blood. The CDR3 amino acid sequence is: CASSVTQTSGGWETQYF. Here is the DNA: TGTGCCAGCAGTGTCACCCAAACTAGCGGGGGGTGGGAGACCCAGTACTTC.